This T cell receptor beta chain was identified in a study of post-analysis software for immune sequencing data. Study findings and constraints: A significant reduction in normalized Chao1 diversity was observed in multiple sclerosis patients versus controls. F measure grouped same-batch samples tightly together. Several TRBV segments, TRBV5-6, TRBV5-1 and TRBV20-1 among them, were found more frequent in patients than controls.

This clonotype was counted a single time. Its target is unknown. At one boundary the junction diverges from the germline segment, which might be a read error. TCR beta cDNA libraries had unique molecular identifiers. TCRdb processed the PCR reads anew with MiXCR; each CDR3 protein has one entry. The data contain about 430,000 distinct CDR3 sequences, approximately 42% of them seen just once; the ten biggest clones take up approximately 7.7%. This CDR3 spans 15 amino acids. Germline loops: CDR1 MNHEY, CDR2 SVGAGI. The sequencing input was blood. V is TRBV6-5 and J is TRBJ2-1; 9 bases are shared with TRBD1. The clonotype comes from a girl aged 2-10 years with multiple sclerosis. The CDR3 DNA reads as TGTGCCCGCAGGCCCGACAGGGGGGTCTACAATGAGCAGTTCTTC. Its protein is CARRPDRGVYNEQFF.